The rows below give T cell receptor beta chains drawn from one sample of a study of cytomegalovirus exposure and HLA in healthy donors. TCRdb's copy holds only in-frame clones and misses some; the assay was immunoSEQ multiplex PCR. This sample carries about 400,000 clones, 86% of them seen once, and the ten largest clones take 0.83%. The material sequenced was PBMCs. All receptors derive from a woman aged 18-35 years in good health and CMV-seronegative. CDR3s leave out the opening cysteine and the closing phenylalanine or tryptophan.

CDR3	V	J
ASTPGWSGNEQF	TRBV7-2	TRBJ2-1
ASSTTQGGSTEAF	TRBV5-4	TRBJ1-1
ASIWGGNTEAF	TRBV2	TRBJ1-1
ASSPYNPTGNYGYT	TRBV5-8	TRBJ1-2
ASSSNSGVGTEAF	TRBV6-5	TRBJ1-1
ASSLGGLAGGSYNEQF	TRBV27	TRBJ2-1
ASSETSGRTPGELF	TRBV28	TRBJ2-2
ASMKGTSPTYEQY	TRBV6-1	TRBJ2-7
ASRPEDRLNTEAF	TRBV9	TRBJ1-1
ASSPRVGGSNQPQH	TRBV18	TRBJ1-5
ASSQDQGRGQYNEQF	TRBV4-2	TRBJ2-1
ASSDGALRGGYT	TRBV28	TRBJ1-2
ASPLGVWDQPQH	TRBV13	TRBJ1-5
ASSLRTSGMF	TRBV11-2	TRBJ2-1
ASSYFSGQGQNEQF	TRBV6-5	TRBJ2-1
ASRLNSNQPQH	TRBV6-1	TRBJ1-5
ASSYNPGLAGVKGADTQY	TRBV27	TRBJ2-3
ASSVGGSSYEQY	TRBV9	TRBJ2-7
ASSQRGGGSTDTQY	TRBV4-2	TRBJ2-3
ASSSEWEAF	TRBV5-5	TRBJ1-1
ASSPPAGGLNEQF	TRBV5-1	TRBJ2-1